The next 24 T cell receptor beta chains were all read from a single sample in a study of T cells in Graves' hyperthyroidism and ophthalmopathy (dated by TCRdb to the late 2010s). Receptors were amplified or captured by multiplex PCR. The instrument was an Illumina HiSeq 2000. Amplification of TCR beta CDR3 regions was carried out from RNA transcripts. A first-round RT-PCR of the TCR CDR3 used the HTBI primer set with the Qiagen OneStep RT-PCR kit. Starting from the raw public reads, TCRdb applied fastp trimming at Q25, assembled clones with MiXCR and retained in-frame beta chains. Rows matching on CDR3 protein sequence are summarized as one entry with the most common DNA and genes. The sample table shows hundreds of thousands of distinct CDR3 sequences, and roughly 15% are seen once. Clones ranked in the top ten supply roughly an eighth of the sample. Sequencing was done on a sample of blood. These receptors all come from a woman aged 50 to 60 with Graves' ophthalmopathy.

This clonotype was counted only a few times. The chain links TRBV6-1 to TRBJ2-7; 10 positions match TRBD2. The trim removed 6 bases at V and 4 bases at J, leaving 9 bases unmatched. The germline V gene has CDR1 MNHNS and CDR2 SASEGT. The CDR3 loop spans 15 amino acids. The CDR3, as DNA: TGTGCCAGCAGGGCGAGCGGGGGGGGACAATACGAGCAGTACTTC. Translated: CASRASGGGQYEQYF.

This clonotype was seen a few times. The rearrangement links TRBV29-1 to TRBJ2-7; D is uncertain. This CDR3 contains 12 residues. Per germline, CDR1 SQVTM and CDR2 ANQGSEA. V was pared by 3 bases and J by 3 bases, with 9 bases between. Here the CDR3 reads CSVDSSGYEQYF. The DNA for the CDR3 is TGCAGCGTTGATTCCTCGGGCTACGAGCAGTACTTC.

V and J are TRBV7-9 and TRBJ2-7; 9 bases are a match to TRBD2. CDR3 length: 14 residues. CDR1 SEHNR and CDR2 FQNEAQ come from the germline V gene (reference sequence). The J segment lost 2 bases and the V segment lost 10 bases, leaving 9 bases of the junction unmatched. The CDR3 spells CAIVHSGSAYEQYF. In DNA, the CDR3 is TGTGCCATCGTCCATAGCGGGAGTGCCTACGAGCAGTACTTC. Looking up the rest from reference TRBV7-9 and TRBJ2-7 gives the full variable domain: DTGVSQNPRHKITKRGQNVTFRCDPISEHNRLYWYRQTLGQGPEFLTYFQNEAQLEKSRLLSDRFSAERPKGSFSTLEIQRTEQGDSAMYLCAIVHSGSAYEQYFGPGTRLTVT.

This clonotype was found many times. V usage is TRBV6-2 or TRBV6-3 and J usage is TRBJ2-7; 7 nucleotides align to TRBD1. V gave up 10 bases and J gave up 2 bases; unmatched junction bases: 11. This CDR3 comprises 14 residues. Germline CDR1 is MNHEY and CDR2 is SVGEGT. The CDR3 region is CATKRSGQTYEQYF. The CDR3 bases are TGTGCCACGAAACGATCGGGACAGACCTACGAGCAGTACTTC.

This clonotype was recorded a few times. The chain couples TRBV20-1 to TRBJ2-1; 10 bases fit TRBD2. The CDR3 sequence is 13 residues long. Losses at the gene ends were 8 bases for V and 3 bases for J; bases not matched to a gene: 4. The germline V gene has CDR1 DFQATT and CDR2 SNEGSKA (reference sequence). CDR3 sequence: CSRGTSDYNEQFF. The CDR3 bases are TGCAGTCGCGGGACTAGCGACTACAATGAGCAGTTCTTC.

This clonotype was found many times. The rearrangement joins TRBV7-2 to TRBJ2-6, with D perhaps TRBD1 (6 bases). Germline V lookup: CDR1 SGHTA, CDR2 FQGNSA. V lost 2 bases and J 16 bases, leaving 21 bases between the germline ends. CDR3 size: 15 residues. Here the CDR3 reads CASSLIQDSDRALTF. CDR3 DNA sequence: TGTGCCAGCAGCTTAATCCAGGATTCGGACAGAGCGCTGACTTTC.

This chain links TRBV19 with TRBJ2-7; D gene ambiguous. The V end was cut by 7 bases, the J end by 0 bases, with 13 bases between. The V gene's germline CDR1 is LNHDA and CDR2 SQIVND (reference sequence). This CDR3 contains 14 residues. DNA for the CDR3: TGTGCCAGTACCTCCTCTATGAGCTCCTACGAGCAGTACTTC. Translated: CASTSSMSSYEQYF.

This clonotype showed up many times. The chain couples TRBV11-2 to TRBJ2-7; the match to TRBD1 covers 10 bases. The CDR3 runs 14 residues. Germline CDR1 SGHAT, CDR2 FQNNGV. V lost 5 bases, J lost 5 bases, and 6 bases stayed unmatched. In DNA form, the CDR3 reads TGTGCCAGCAGCACCGGGACAGGGGTTAACGAGCAGTACTTC. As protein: CASSTGTGVNEQYF.

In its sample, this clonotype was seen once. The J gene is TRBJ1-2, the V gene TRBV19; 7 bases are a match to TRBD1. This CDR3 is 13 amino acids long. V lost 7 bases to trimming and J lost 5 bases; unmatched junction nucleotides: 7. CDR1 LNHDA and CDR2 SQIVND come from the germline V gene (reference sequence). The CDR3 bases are TGTGCCAGTAACAGACAGGGCCTATATGGCTACACCTTC. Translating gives CASNRQGLYGYTF.

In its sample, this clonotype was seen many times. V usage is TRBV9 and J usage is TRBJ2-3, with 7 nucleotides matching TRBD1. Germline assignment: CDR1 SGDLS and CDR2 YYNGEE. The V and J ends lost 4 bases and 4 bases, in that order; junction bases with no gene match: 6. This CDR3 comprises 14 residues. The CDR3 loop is CASSTRQGSDTQYF. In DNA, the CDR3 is TGTGCCAGCAGCACCCGACAGGGTTCAGATACGCAGTATTTT.

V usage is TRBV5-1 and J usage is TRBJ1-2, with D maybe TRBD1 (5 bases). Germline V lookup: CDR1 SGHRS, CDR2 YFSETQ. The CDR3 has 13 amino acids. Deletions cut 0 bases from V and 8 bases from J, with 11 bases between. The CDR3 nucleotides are TGCGCCAGCAGCTTGGAAGCCGGGGACGGCTACACCTTC. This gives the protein CASSLEAGDGYTF.

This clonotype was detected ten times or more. The CDR3, as DNA: TGTGCCAGCAGCACTCAGACAGGGGCGGCGAGGAACACTGAAGCTTTCTTT. Residues: CASSTQTGAARNTEAFF. The chain recombines TRBV7-9 with TRBJ1-1; 8 nucleotides agree with TRBD1. J gave up 1 base and V 5 bases, and 12 bases lay outside the gene matches. This CDR3 has 17 residues. CDR1 is SEHNR, CDR2 FQNEAQ, per germline (reference sequence).

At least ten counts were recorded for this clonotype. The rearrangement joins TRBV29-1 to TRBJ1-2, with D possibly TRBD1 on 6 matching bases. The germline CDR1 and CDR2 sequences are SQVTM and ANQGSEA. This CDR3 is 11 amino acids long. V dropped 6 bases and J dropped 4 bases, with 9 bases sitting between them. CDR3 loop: CSVGTTYGYTF. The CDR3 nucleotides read TGCAGCGTGGGGACAACCTATGGCTACACCTTC.

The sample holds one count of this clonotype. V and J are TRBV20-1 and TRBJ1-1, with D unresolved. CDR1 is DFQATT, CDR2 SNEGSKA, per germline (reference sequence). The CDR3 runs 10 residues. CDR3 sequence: CRLQNTEAFF. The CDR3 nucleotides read TGCAGACTGCAGAACACTGAAGCTTTCTTT.

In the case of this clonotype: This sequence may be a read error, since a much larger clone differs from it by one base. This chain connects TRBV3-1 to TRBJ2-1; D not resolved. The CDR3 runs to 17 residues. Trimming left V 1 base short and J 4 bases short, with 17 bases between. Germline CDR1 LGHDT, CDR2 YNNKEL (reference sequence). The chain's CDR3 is CASSQGDRRYKYNEQFF. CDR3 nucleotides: TGTGCCAGCAGCCAAGGCGACCGGCGATACAAATACAATGAGCAGTTCTTC.

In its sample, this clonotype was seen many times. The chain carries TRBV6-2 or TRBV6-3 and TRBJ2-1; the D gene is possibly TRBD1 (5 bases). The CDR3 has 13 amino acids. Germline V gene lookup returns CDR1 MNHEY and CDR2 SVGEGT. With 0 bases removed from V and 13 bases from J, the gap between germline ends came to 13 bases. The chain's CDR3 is CASSYSVTENQFF. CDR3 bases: TGTGCCAGCAGTTACTCCGTGACAGAGAACCAGTTCTTC.

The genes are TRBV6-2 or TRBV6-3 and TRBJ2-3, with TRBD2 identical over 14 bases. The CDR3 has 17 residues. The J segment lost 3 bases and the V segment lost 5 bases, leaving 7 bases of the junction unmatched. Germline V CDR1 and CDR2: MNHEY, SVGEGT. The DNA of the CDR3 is TGTGCCAGCAGTACCTCGGGACTAGCGGGAGCAACAGATACGCAGTATTTT. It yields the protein CASSTSGLAGATDTQYF.

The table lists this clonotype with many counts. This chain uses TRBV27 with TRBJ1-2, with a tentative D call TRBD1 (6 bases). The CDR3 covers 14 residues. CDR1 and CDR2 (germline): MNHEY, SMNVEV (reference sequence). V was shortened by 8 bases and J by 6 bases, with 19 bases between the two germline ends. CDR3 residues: CASLSPNRDHGYTF. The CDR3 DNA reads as TGTGCCAGCCTCTCGCCGAACAGGGATCATGGCTACACCTTC.

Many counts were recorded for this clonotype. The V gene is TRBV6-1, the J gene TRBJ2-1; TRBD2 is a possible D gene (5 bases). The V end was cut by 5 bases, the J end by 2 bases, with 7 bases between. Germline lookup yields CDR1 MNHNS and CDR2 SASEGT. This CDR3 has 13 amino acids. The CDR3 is CASSRSAYNEQFF. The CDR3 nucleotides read TGTGCCAGCAGTCGTAGCGCCTACAATGAGCAGTTCTTC.

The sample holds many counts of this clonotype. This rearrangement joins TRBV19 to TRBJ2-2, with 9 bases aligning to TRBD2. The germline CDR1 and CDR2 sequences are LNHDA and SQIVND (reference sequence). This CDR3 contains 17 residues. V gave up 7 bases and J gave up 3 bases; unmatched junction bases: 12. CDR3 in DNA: TGTGCCAGTACCCCACCAACCCTAGCGGGACACACCGGGGAGCTGTTTTTT. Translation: CASTPPTLAGHTGELFF.

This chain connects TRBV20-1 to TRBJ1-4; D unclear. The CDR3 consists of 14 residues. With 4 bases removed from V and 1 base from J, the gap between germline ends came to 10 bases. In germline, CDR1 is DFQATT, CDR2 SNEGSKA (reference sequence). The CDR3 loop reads CSAMGSVTNEKLFF. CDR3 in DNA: TGCAGTGCTATGGGGTCGGTAACTAATGAAAAACTGTTTTTT.

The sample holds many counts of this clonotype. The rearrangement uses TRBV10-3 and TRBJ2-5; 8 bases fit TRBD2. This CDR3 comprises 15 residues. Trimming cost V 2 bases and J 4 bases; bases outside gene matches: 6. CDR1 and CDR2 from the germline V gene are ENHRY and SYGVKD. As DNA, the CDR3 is TGTGCCATCAGTGAGCGGGGACTAGTAAGAGAGACCCAGTACTTC. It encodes CAISERGLVRETQYF.

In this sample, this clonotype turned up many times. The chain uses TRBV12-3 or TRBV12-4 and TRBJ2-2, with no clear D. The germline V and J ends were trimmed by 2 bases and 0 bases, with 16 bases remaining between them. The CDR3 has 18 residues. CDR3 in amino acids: CASSLSSGSSTNTGELFF. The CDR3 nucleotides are TGTGCCAGCAGTTTAAGTAGTGGGTCCAGCACGAACACCGGGGAGCTGTTTTTT.

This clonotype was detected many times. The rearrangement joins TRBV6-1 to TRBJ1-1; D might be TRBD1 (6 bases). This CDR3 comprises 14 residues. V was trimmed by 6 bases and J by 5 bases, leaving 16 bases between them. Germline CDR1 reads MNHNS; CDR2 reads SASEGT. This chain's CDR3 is CASRKTGRWTEAFF. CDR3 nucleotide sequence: TGTGCCAGCAGAAAGACAGGAAGATGGACTGAAGCTTTCTTT.